Listed here is a single T cell receptor (beta chain). Those who participated ranged in age from about 18 to 89 years and resided in 20 to 30 US areas. Cohorts were assigned according to the clinical history that participants reported. Recovered status in Cohort 3 required two negative PCRs, clearance, or symptom resolution. The CDR3 has 15 amino acids. Trimming removed 4 bases at V and 4 bases at J, with 16 bases between. Germline V gives CDR1 ENHRY, CDR2 SYGVKD. These data come from a study of blood T cell repertoires in COVID-19. Authors' data handling: Cell counts per sample came from amplifying reference gene primers. Sequencing used immunoSEQ multiplex PCR; TCRdb keeps in-frame clones, though not all of them. Clonal size and the V and J genes are those of that table, whereas D and trimming came from the DNA. The sample comprises roughly 500,000 clones, roughly nine tenths of which are singletons, and roughly 8% rests with the top ten.

This chain connects TRBV10-3 to TRBJ2-5; tentatively, D is TRBD1 (6 bases). The TCR comes from a woman aged 55-70 years who had recovered from COVID-19. What was sequenced was PBMCs or T cells enriched from blood (not recorded which). CDR3 sequence: CAISGDTGKIETQYF. CDR3 coding DNA: TGTGCCATCAGTGGGGATACAGGGAAGATAGAGACCCAGTACTTC.